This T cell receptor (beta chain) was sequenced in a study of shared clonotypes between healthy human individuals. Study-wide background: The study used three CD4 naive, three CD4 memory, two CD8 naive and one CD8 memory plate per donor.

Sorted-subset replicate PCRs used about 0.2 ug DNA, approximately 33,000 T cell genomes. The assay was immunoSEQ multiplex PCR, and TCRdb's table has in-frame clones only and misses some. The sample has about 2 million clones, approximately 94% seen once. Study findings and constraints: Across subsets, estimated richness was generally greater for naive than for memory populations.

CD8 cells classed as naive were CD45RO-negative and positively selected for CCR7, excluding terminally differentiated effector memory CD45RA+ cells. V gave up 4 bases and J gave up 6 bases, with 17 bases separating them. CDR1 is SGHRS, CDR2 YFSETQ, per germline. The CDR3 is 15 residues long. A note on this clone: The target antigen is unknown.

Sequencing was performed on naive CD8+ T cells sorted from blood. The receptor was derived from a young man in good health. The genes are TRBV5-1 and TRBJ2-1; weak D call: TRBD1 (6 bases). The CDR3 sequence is CASSEQGFVRNEQFF. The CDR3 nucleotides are TGCGCCAGCAGCGAACAGGGATTTGTACGCAATGAGCAGTTCTTC. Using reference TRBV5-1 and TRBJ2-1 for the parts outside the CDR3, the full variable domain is KAGVTQTPRYLIKTRGQQVTLSCSPISGHRSVSWYQQTPGQGLQFLFEYFSETQRNKGNFPGRFSGRQFSNSRSEMNVSTLELGDSALYLCASSEQGFVRNEQFFGPGTRLTVL.